Each of the 28 T cell receptor beta chains below was sequenced from the same sample in a study of technical replicates of blood from a few donors (dated by TCRdb to 2016 to 2017). The library was built by means of the immunoSEQ multiplex PCR assay. Entries here come from immuneACCESS through TCRdb and include only in-frame sequences with V and J called. Some clones fail to appear in such tables; in the studies checked, an unresolved V gene covers under half of the shortfall, and the cause of the remainder is unknown. For this sample the table gives 85,000 to 100,000 clones, of which approximately 95% were detected only once. Approximately 0.2% of the sample comes from the top ten. Sequenced input: T cells isolated from PBMCs. These receptors all come from a human donor in good health.

This rearrangement joins TRBV27 to TRBJ1-1; a weak D match, TRBD1 (5 bases). Per germline, CDR1 MNHEY and CDR2 SMNVEV (reference sequence). V lost 3 bases and J lost 3, with 14 bases in between. The CDR3 contains 15 residues. In nucleotides, the CDR3 is TGTGCCAGCAGTTTTTTGGCCAGGGTGGACACTGAAGCTTTCTTT. Translated: CASSFLARVDTEAFF.

The chain joins TRBV19 to TRBJ1-4; 9 positions agree with TRBD1. V dropped 3 bases and J dropped 4; count of bases not matched to a gene: 3. Germline values: CDR1 LNHDA, CDR2 SQIVND (reference sequence). This CDR3 is built from 15 residues. The CDR3 DNA sequence: TGTGCCAGTAGTATCTTGGGACAGGGTAATGAAAAACTGTTTTTT. Translated: CASSILGQGNEKLFF.

Points on this clone: Other DNA sequences in this specimen translate into the identical CDR3. J is TRBJ1-1 and V is TRBV29-1; no reliable D call. This CDR3 is 11 amino acids long. The germline V gene encodes CDR1 SQVTM and CDR2 ANQGSEA. The V end was cut by 4 bases, the J end by 10 bases, with 13 bases between. The CDR3 loop reads CSVGAGSLAFF. CDR3 nucleotide sequence: TGCAGCGTTGGGGCTGGGAGCTTAGCTTTCTTT.

The genes are TRBV9 and TRBJ2-3, with 11 bases aligning to TRBD2. CDR1 SGDLS and CDR2 YYNGEE come from the germline V gene. The J segment lost 4 bases and the V segment lost 3 bases, leaving 7 bases of the junction unmatched. This CDR3 spans 16 amino acids. CDR3: CASSADPGLAADTQYF. Here the CDR3 DNA reads TGTGCCAGCAGCGCCGACCCGGGACTAGCGGCAGATACGCAGTATTTT. Together with reference TRBV9 and TRBJ2-3, the CDR3 gives the full variable domain: DSGVTQTPKHLITATGQRVTLRCSPRSGDLSVYWYQQSLDQGLQFLIQYYNGEERAKGNILERFSAQQFPDLHSELNLSSLELGDSALYFCASSADPGLAADTQYFGPGTRLTVL.

V and J are TRBV25-1 and TRBJ1-2; 7 bases map to TRBD1. Germline assignment: CDR1 MGHDK and CDR2 SYGVNS. The CDR3 is 14 residues long. Trimming at V came to 2 bases and at J to 2 bases, leaving 2 bases not matched to a gene. The CDR3 nucleotides read TGTGCCAGCAGTGAACAGACAGGGAACTATGGCTACACCTTC. This encodes CASSEQTGNYGYTF.

This clone came up once. The chain combines TRBV6-1 with TRBJ1-5, with a possible D match to TRBD1 (6 bases). This CDR3 is built from 15 residues. V lost 5 bases and J 3 bases, leaving 14 bases between the germline ends. Germline V gives CDR1 MNHNS, CDR2 SASEGT. The CDR3 DNA sequence: TGTGCCAGCAGTTCGCCTGACAGGTACAATCAGCCCCAGCATTTT. Its translation is CASSSPDRYNQPQHF.

The chain carries TRBV6-5 and TRBJ2-1, with TRBD1 as a possible D gene (6 bases). Germline lookup yields CDR1 MNHEY and CDR2 SVGAGI. V was trimmed by 2 bases and J by 10 bases, leaving 6 bases between them. The length of the CDR3 is 11 residues. CDR3 nucleotides: TGTGCCAGCAGTTACGACAGGGAGCAGTTCTTC. Its translation is CASSYDREQFF.

The chain is built from TRBV7-8 and TRBJ2-1; 7 nucleotides agree with TRBD2. Germline CDR1 SGHVS, CDR2 FQNEAQ. The CDR3 is made up of 16 amino acids. V lost 5 bases to trimming and J lost 6 bases; unmatched junction nucleotides: 13. CDR3 bases: TGTGCCAGCAGCCCTCTCTTGGCGGGAGCGGGCAATGAGCAGTTCTTC. It translates to CASSPLLAGAGNEQFF. Looking up the rest from reference TRBV7-8 and TRBJ2-1 gives the full variable domain: GAGVSQSPRYKVAKRGQDVALRCDPISGHVSLFWYQQALGQGPEFLTYFQNEAQLDKSGLPSDRFFAERPEGSVSTLKIQRTQQEDSAVYLCASSPLLAGAGNEQFFGPGTRLTVL.

This chain uses TRBV19 with TRBJ2-1, with 9 bases that match TRBD2. Germline lookup yields CDR1 LNHDA and CDR2 SQIVND (reference sequence). CDR3 size: 18 residues. J gave up 0 bases and V 9 bases, and 15 bases lay outside the gene matches. This CDR3 reads CASPPETSGYPSYNEQFF. The CDR3 DNA reads TGTGCCAGCCCCCCCGAGACTAGCGGTTATCCCTCCTACAATGAGCAGTTCTTC. The whole variable domain, filled in from reference TRBV19 and TRBJ2-1, reads DGGITQSPKYLFRKEGQNVTLSCEQNLNHDAMYWYRQDPGQGLRLIYYSQIVNDFQKGDIAEGYSVSREKKESFPLTVTSAQKNPTAFYLCASPPETSGYPSYNEQFFGPGTRLTVL.

The chain couples TRBV11-2 to TRBJ2-5, with D possibly being TRBD2 (6 bases). V lost 3 bases and J 4 bases, leaving 12 bases between the germline ends. The germline V gene encodes CDR1 SGHAT and CDR2 FQNNGV. The CDR3 totals 14 residues. The CDR3 here is CASSFVPGAETQYF. The CDR3 nucleotides read TGTGCCAGCAGCTTCGTTCCGGGAGCAGAGACCCAGTACTTC.

The rearrangement uses TRBV5-1 and TRBJ1-6; TRBD1 agrees at 7 bases. The CDR3 is made up of 14 amino acids. V was pared by 4 bases and J by 5 bases, with 3 bases of the junction left unmatched. The V gene's germline CDR1 is SGHRS and CDR2 YFSETQ. The CDR3 DNA follows: TGCGCCAGCAGCCTCGGGACAGATAATTCACCCCTCCACTTT. It is translated as CASSLGTDNSPLHF.

The rearrangement links TRBV4-2 to TRBJ1-2, with 10 bases identical to TRBD1. Unmatched junction bases numbered 6, after V lost 2 bases and J lost 3 bases. Germline lookup yields CDR1 LGHNA and CDR2 YNFKEQ. The CDR3 length is 16 residues. For the CDR3, the DNA is TGTGCCAGCAGCCAAAGGACCGGGACAGGGGACTATGGCTACACCTTC. Encoded protein: CASSQRTGTGDYGYTF.

V usage is TRBV19 and J usage is TRBJ2-1; 10 bases line up with TRBD2. The germline CDR1 and CDR2 sequences are LNHDA and SQIVND (reference sequence). This CDR3 comprises 15 residues. Trimming removed 5 bases from V and 2 bases from J; junction bases left unmatched: 3. DNA for the CDR3: TGTGCCAGTAGTGCGAGCGGGAGGGCCTACAATGAGCAGTTCTTC. It is translated as CASSASGRAYNEQFF.

The V gene is TRBV11-3, the J gene TRBJ2-3, with TRBD2 matching 8 bases. The germline CDR1 and CDR2 sequences are SGHNT and YENEEA. With V trimmed by 10 bases and J by 1 base, 7 bases remained unmatched. The CDR3 consists of 14 residues. CDR3: CATRGGRGTDTQYF. CDR3 nucleotide sequence: TGTGCCACCCGGGGGGGCCGGGGCACAGATACGCAGTATTTT.

This clone was detected once. The gene calls are TRBV2 and TRBJ2-7; D is ambiguous. The germline V gene has CDR1 SNHLY and CDR2 FYNNEI. Trimming stripped 1 base from V and 2 bases from J, with 9 bases between. The length of the CDR3 is 14 residues. The CDR3 nucleotides are TGTGCCAGCAGTGAAGACAGTTCGACCTACGAGCAGTACTTC. This encodes CASSEDSSTYEQYF. The full variable domain, rest sourced from reference TRBV2 and TRBJ2-7, is EPEVTQTPSHQVTQMGQEVILRCVPISNHLYFYWYRQILGQKVEFLVSFYNNEISEKSEIFDDQFSVERPDGSNFTLKIRSTKLEDSAMYFCASSEDSSTYEQYFGPGTRLTVT.

This chain connects TRBV11-3 to TRBJ2-1; tentatively, D is TRBD1 (6 bases). Per the germline V gene, CDR1 is SGHNT and CDR2 is YENEEA. V lost 6 bases, J lost 2 bases, and 17 bases lay in between. The CDR3 sequence is 16 residues long. CDR3 nucleotides: TGTGCCAGCAGTGGGGGTAATGAGGGGGCCTACAATGAGCAGTTCTTC. Its translation is CASSGGNEGAYNEQFF.

The chain employs TRBV2 and TRBJ2-1; D possibly corresponds to TRBD2 (5 bases). V was cut by 6 bases and J by 7 bases, with 25 bases left in between. This CDR3 comprises 17 residues. Germline V gene sequence: CDR1 SNHLY, CDR2 FYNNEI. The chain's CDR3 is CASRETTIARVSNEQFF. CDR3 in DNA: TGTGCCAGCAGGGAAACGACAATAGCGCGGGTTTCTAATGAGCAGTTCTTC.

This rearrangement joins TRBV11-2 to TRBJ2-3; 14 positions match TRBD2. The germline V gene encodes CDR1 SGHAT and CDR2 FQNNGV. The CDR3 totals 18 residues. The J segment lost 0 bases and the V segment lost 5 bases, leaving 7 bases of the junction unmatched. The CDR3 nucleotides are TGTGCCAGCAGCCTTGGACTAGCGGGAGGTACTAGCACAGATACGCAGTATTTT. Its translation is CASSLGLAGGTSTDTQYF.

The chain is built from TRBV4-2 and TRBJ2-7; the D is unclear. This CDR3 spans 13 amino acids. Trimming removed 0 bases from V and 3 bases from J, with 6 bases in between. CDR1 and CDR2 (germline): LGHNA, YNFKEQ. The CDR3 loop reads CASSQDQFYEQYF. CDR3 nucleotide sequence: TGTGCCAGCAGCCAAGATCAGTTCTACGAGCAGTACTTC.

The chain couples TRBV9 to TRBJ2-5, with 15 bases identical to TRBD2. Trimming at V came to 3 bases and at J to 1 base, leaving 4 bases not matched to a gene. The CDR3 loop spans 17 amino acids. Looked up from germline, CDR1 is SGDLS and CDR2 is YYNGEE. Here the CDR3 reads CASSGGTSGGFQETQYF. CDR3 coding DNA: TGTGCCAGCAGCGGGGGGACTAGCGGGGGGTTCCAAGAGACCCAGTACTTC. Based on the CDR3 plus reference TRBV9 and TRBJ2-5, the full variable domain is DSGVTQTPKHLITATGQRVTLRCSPRSGDLSVYWYQQSLDQGLQFLIQYYNGEERAKGNILERFSAQQFPDLHSELNLSSLELGDSALYFCASSGGTSGGFQETQYFGPGTRLLVL.

J is TRBJ2-2 and V is TRBV10-3; D might be TRBD2 (6 bases). The CDR3 has 14 amino acids. CDR1 and CDR2 (germline): ENHRY, SYGVKD. The ends were cut back, 3 bases at V and 4 bases at J, with 9 bases in the middle. The CDR3 loop is CAISDFGGTGELFF. DNA of the CDR3: TGTGCCATCAGTGATTTCGGGGGCACCGGGGAGCTGTTTTTT.

This clone was observed once. DNA of the CDR3: TGTGCCAGCAGCTCCATCAGGGAAATGAACACTGAAGCTTTCTTT. It translates to CASSSIREMNTEAFF. The chain links TRBV7-9 to TRBJ1-1, with a tentative D call TRBD1 (5 bases). This CDR3 region has 15 residues. CDR1 is SEHNR and CDR2 is FQNEAQ in the germline V gene (reference sequence). V was cut by 4 bases and J by 0 bases, with 12 bases left in between.

This clone came up once. The V and J genes are TRBV2 and TRBJ2-5; tentatively, D is TRBD1 (6 bases). The V end lost 5 bases, the J end lost 3 bases, and 16 bases lay between the germline ends. Germline CDR1 reads SNHLY; CDR2 reads FYNNEI. CDR3 length: 15 residues. The CDR3 here is CASSHPGTTEETQYF. The CDR3 nucleotides are TGTGCCAGCAGTCATCCCGGGACAACCGAAGAGACCCAGTACTTC.

The genes are TRBV6-5 and TRBJ2-2; 8 nucleotides agree with TRBD1. The CDR3 has 15 amino acids. After removal of 0 bases from V and 4 bases from J, the junction contained 1 base not matched to a gene. Germline values: CDR1 MNHEY, CDR2 SVGAGI. CDR3: CASSYSTGGTGELFF. CDR3 bases: TGTGCCAGCAGTTACTCAACAGGGGGCACCGGGGAGCTGTTTTTT.

V usage is TRBV28 and J usage is TRBJ2-1; the match to TRBD2 covers 11 bases. Germline loops: CDR1 MDHEN, CDR2 SYDVKM. The trim removed 6 bases at V and 4 bases at J, leaving 11 bases unmatched. The CDR3 covers 17 residues. The CDR3 protein is CASSSSLLAGVYNEQFF. DNA of the CDR3: TGTGCCAGCAGCTCCTCCCTACTAGCGGGAGTTTACAATGAGCAGTTCTTC.

The chain employs TRBV7-9 and TRBJ2-3; D is unresolved. This CDR3 has 14 amino acids. Trimming took 3 bases from V and 1 from J, leaving 8 bases between them. The germline V gene encodes CDR1 SEHNR and CDR2 FQNEAQ (reference sequence). CDR3 in DNA: TGTGCCAGCAGCTTCTACTCACGCACAGATACGCAGTATTTT. Its protein product is CASSFYSRTDTQYF.

This clone was seen only once. The CDR3 nucleotides read TGTGCCAGCAGTTCAACAGGGACTGGGGCCAACGTCCTGACTTTC. Its translation is CASSSTGTGANVLTF. The chain combines TRBV28 with TRBJ2-6; TRBD1 might be the D (6 bases). Trimming stripped 4 bases from V and 2 bases from J, with 9 bases between. This CDR3 region has 15 residues. Germline CDR1 MDHEN, CDR2 SYDVKM.

The chain joins TRBV4-2 to TRBJ1-5, with D uncertain. Germline CDR1 reads LGHNA; CDR2 reads YNFKEQ. V was pared by 0 bases and J by 1 base, with 7 bases between. This CDR3 region has 15 residues. DNA for the CDR3: TGTGCCAGCAGCCAAGAATGGCGGAGCAATCAGCCCCAGCATTTT. This translates into CASSQEWRSNQPQHF.